This paragraph covers one T cell receptor (beta chain) sequence. Antigen: not known. This specimen includes other DNA sequences encoding the same CDR3. The source of the sample is a study of shared clonotypes between healthy human individuals. Study as a whole: CD4 naive cells filled three plates per donor, CD4 memory three, CD8 naive two and CD8 memory one.

Adult donors, all healthy and HIV-negative, had no recent acute infections or vaccinations. Study-level points and caveats: Only blood was sampled; tissue repertoires likely differ. Naive subsets typically showed greater estimated richness than memory subsets.

The germline gives CDR1 SGHRS, CDR2 YFSETQ. The V gene lost 0 bases and the J gene lost 1 base, with 5 bases spanning the gap. The CDR3 is 14 residues long. The data were produced by immunoSEQ multiplex PCR, yet TCRdb's version contains in-frame clones alone and is incomplete. The sample contains about 1 million clones, under 80% of which appear only once. The receptor was isolated from a man younger than 30 in good health. The chain is built from TRBV5-1 and TRBJ1-3; no definite D call. Sample: memory CD4+ T cells sorted from blood. Described subset: CD45RA-negative fraction. DNA of the CDR3: TGCGCCAGCAGCTTGGCCTCTTCTGGAAACACCATATATTTT. This encodes CASSLASSGNTIYF.